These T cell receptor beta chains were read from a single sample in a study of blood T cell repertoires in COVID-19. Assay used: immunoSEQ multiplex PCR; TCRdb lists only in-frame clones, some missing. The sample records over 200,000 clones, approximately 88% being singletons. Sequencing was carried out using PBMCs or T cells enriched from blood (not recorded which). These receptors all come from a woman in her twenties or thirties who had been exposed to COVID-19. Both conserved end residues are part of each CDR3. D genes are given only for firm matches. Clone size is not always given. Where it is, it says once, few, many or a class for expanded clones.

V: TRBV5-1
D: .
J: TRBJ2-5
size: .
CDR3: CASTPGTPQETQYF
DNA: TGCGCCAGCACCCCCGGGACTCCCCAAGAGACCCAGTACTTC

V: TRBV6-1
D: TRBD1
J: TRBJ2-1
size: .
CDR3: CASSEQGTVINNEQFF
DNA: TGTGCCAGCAGTGAACAAGGGACAGTCATTAACAATGAGCAGTTCTTC

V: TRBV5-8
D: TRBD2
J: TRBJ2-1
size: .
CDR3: CASSLLGTSGSSYNEQFF
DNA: TGTGCCAGCAGCTTGTTGGGGACTAGCGGGAGCTCCTACAATGAGCAGTTCTTC

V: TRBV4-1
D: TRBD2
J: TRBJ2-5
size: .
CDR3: CASSQGTSGRKETQYF
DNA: TGCGCCAGCAGCCAAGGGACTAGCGGGAGAAAAGAGACCCAGTACTTC

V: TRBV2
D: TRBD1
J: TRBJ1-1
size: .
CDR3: CASSARTGSAEAFF
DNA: TGTGCCAGCAGTGCTAGGACAGGGAGCGCTGAAGCTTTCTTT

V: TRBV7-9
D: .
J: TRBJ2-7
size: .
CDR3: CASSFGSGQGTYEQYF
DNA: TGTGCCAGCAGCTTCGGGTCAGGGCAGGGTACCTACGAGCAGTACTTC

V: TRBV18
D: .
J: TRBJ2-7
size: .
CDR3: CASSPGTSSYEQYF
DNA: TGTGCCAGCTCACCGGGGACTTCCTCCTACGAGCAGTACTTC

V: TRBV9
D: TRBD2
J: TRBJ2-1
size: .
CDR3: CASSAHLAGGLSSYNEQFF
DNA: TGTGCCAGCAGCGCCCACCTAGCGGGAGGGCTAAGCTCCTACAATGAGCAGTTCTTC

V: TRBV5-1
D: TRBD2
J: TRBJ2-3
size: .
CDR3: CASSLVPGRAGLDTQYF
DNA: TGCGCCAGCAGCTTGGTTCCCGGGAGGGCCGGATTAGATACGCAGTATTTT

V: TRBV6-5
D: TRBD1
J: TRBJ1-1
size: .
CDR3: CASSYPQGALDTEAFF
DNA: TGTGCCAGCAGTTACCCACAGGGGGCGTTGGACACTGAAGCTTTCTTT

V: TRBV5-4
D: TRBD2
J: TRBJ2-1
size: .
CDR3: CASSLETGGYYNEQFF
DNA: TGTGCCAGCAGCTTGGAAACGGGAGGGTACTACAATGAGCAGTTCTTC

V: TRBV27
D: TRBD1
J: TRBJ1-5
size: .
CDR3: CASSARGFNQPQHF
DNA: TGTGCCAGCAGTGCCAGGGGGTTCAATCAGCCCCAGCATTTT

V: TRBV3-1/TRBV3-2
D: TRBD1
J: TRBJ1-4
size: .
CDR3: CASSRTGDSEKLFF
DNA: TGTGCCAGCAGCAGGACAGGGGATTCTGAAAAACTGTTTTTT

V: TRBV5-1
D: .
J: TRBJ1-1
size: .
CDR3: CASRPGNMNTEAFF
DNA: TGCGCCAGCAGACCCGGGAACATGAACACTGAAGCTTTCTTT

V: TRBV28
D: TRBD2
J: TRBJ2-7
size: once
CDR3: CASSSRLAGAYEQYF
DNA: TGTGCCAGCAGTTCCCGACTAGCGGGAGCCTACGAGCAGTACTTC

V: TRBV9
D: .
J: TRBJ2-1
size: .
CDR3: CASSVGPPNRNEQFF
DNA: TGTGCCAGCAGCGTAGGCCCTCCTAACAGAAATGAGCAGTTCTTC

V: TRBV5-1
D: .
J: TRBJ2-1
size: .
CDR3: CASSTGERSRGHEQFF
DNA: TGCGCCAGCAGCACCGGAGAGAGATCCAGGGGCCATGAGCAGTTCTTC

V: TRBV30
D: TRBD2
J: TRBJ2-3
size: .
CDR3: CAWSPHGLAAGPNTQYF
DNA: TGTGCCTGGAGCCCCCATGGGCTAGCGGCGGGACCGAATACGCAGTATTTT

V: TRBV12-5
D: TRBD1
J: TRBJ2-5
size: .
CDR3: CASGRPGQGIQETQYF
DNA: TGTGCTAGTGGCCGTCCGGGACAGGGGATCCAAGAGACCCAGTACTTC

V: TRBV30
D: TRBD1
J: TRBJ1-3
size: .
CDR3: CAWSRYRGRAGNTIYF
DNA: TGTGCCTGGAGTCGTTACAGGGGGAGAGCGGGAAACACCATATATTTT

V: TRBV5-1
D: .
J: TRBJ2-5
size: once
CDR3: CASSLVGQETQYF
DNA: TGCGCCAGCAGCTTGGTCGGGCAAGAGACCCAGTACTTC

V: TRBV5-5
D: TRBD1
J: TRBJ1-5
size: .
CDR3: CASSSDRGQPQHF
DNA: TGTGCCAGCAGCTCGGACAGGGGACAGCCCCAGCATTTT

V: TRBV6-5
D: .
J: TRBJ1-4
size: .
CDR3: CASSYGAEKLFF
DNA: TGTGCCAGCAGTTACGGAGCAGAAAAACTGTTTTTT

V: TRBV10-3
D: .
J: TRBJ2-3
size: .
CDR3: CAISGRGGGDTQYF
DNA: TGTGCCATCAGTGGTCGGGGAGGGGGAGATACGCAGTATTTT

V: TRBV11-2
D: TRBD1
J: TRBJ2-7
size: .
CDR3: CASSFDPGQGYYEQYF
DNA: TGTGCCAGCAGCTTTGACCCGGGACAGGGGTACTACGAGCAGTACTTC

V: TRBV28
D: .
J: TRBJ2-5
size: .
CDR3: CASSLGAPTPQYF
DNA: TGTGCCAGCAGTTTAGGTGCCCCTACTCCCCAGTACTTC

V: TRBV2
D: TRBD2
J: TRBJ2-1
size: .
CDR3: CASSEMLGGPSSYNEQFF
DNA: TGTGCCAGCAGTGAAATGCTGGGAGGGCCGAGCTCCTACAATGAGCAGTTCTTC

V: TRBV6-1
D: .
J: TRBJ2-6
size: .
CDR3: CASSEADSSGANVLTF
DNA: TGTGCCAGCAGTGAAGCAGACAGCTCTGGGGCCAACGTCCTGACTTTC

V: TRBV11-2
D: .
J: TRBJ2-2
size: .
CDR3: CASSNPARRTGELFF
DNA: TGTGCCAGCAGCAATCCGGCGAGGCGGACCGGGGAGCTGTTTTTT

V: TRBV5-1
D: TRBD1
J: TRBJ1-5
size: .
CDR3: CASSLSTGGTQPQHF
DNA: TGCGCCAGCAGCTTGTCGACAGGGGGCACTCAGCCCCAGCATTTT

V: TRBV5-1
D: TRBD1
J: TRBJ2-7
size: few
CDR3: CASSLARDRVDEQYF
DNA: TGCGCCAGCAGCTTGGCCCGGGACAGGGTAGACGAGCAGTACTTC

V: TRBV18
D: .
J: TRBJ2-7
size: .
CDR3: CASSPLAGGRLAAYEQYF
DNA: TGTGCCAGCTCACCACTGGCGGGTGGACGGCTCGCCGCCTACGAGCAGTACTTC

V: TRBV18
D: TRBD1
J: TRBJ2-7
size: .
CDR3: CASSPEVGQGLRPAEQYF
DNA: TGTGCCAGCTCACCTGAGGTGGGACAGGGGCTACGCCCAGCCGAGCAGTACTTC

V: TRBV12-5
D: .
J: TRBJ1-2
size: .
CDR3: CASGLVPGQKNYGYTF
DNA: TGTGCTAGTGGTTTGGTACCCGGACAAAAGAACTATGGCTACACCTTC

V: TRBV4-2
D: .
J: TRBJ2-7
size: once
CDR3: CASSQYLDSPYEQYF
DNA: TGTGCCAGCAGCCAATACTTGGACAGCCCCTACGAGCAGTACTTC

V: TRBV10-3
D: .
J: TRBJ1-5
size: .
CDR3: CAIRGDNQPQHF
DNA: TGTGCCATCAGAGGGGACAATCAGCCCCAGCATTTT

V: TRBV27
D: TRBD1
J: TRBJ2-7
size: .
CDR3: CASSLSPGQTSYEQYF
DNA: TGTGCCAGCAGTTTATCACCGGGACAGACCTCCTACGAGCAGTACTTC

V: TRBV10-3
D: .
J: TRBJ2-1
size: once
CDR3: CAISESQEGQFF
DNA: TGTGCCATCAGTGAGTCGCAGGAGGGGCAGTTCTTC

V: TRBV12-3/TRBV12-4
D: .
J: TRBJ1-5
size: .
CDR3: CASSFGSQPQHF
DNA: TGTGCCAGCAGTTTCGGGTCTCAGCCCCAGCATTTT

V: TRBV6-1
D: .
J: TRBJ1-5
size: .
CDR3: CASSEVWGLNQPQHF
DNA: TGTGCCAGCAGTGAGGTTTGGGGGCTCAATCAGCCCCAGCATTTT

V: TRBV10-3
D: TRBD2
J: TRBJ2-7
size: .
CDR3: CAITPRGDSYEQYF
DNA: TGTGCCATCACCCCCCGGGGGGACTCCTACGAGCAGTACTTC

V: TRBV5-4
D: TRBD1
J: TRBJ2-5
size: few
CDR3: CASRNRQGATGETQYF
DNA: TGTGCCAGCAGGAATAGACAGGGGGCGACGGGAGAGACCCAGTACTTC

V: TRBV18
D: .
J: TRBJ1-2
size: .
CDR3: CASSPRRNDGYTF
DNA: TGTGCCAGCTCACCACGGAGGAACGATGGCTACACCTTC

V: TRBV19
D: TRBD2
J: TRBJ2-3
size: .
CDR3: CASSIDLGTSGQKF
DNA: TGTGCCAGTAGTATAGATCTGGGGACTAGCGGCCAGAAGTTT

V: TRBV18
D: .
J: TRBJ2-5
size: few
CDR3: CASSPSLTDQETQYF
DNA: TGTGCCAGCTCACCCTCGTTGACAGACCAAGAGACCCAGTACTTC